This is a list of T cell receptor beta chains from one sample in a study of cytomegalovirus exposure and HLA in healthy donors. The table came from immunoSEQ multiplex PCR; TCRdb's copy has only in-frame clones and leaves some out. This sample has fewer than 250,000 clones, with approximately 80% found just once. Sequencing was done on a sample of PBMCs. The receptors stem from a man aged 35 to 55 in good health and CMV-seronegative. Each CDR3 is given with its conserved first and last residue. Fields, in order: clone size, V gene, CDR3 protein. A clone size is listed for some rows: how often the clone was seen (once, few, many), or a class if it is expanded.

>few|TRBV6-1
CASSDLYEQYF
>.|TRBV13
CASSLGPRGPEDTNSPLHF
>.|TRBV6-1
CASSEGQGRVQYF
>.|TRBV4-3
CASSQDLGTGLGYTF
>.|TRBV12-5
CASGLETNTEAFF
>.|TRBV13
CASSLGQGGASYEQYF
>.|TRBV10-1
CASSGVRGSYNEQFF
>.|TRBV27
CALKPPRRARDSPLHF
>.|TRBV11-2
CASSLVGQGIKYEQYF
>.|TRBV28
CASVNPSGSSLDEQYF
>.|TRBV6-6
CASSYVGGNTEAFF
>.|TRBV27
CASSFIRASSYNEQFF
>.|TRBV11-1
CASSLQDRVLSSYEQYF
>.|TRBV11-2
CASSLALFDIGQYF
>.|TRBV6-5
CASSWTSGSGDYEQYF
>.|TRBV7-8
CASSLREGTYNEQFF
>.|TRBV18
CASSQTSNTGELFF
>.|TRBV5-1
CASSGQGIYGYTF
>few|TRBV4-3
CASSQGLSSKEKLFF
>.|TRBV4-1
CASSPPRGSYTGELFF
>few|TRBV11-2
CASSLGGTGLLRAFF
>.|TRBV5-8
CASSLERSRYNEQFF
>.|TRBV6-1
CASSEAQGRVYEQYF